What follows are 11 T cell receptor beta chains derived from one specimen sequenced in a study of cytomegalovirus exposure and HLA in healthy donors (dated by TCRdb to about 2017). Library method: the immunoSEQ multiplex PCR assay. TCRdb limited this immuneACCESS table to in-frame rearrangements with V and J called. A share of clones is missing; checked studies link under half to unresolved V genes, and the rest is unexplained. In this sample the table shows some 150,000 clones, roughly 90% of which occur a single time. The top ten hold 4.5% to 5.5% of the sample. The material sequenced was PBMCs. The receptors derive from a man aged 18 to 30 in good health and CMV-seropositive.

The V gene is TRBV11-1, the J gene TRBJ1-1, with no clear D. There are 13 residues in the CDR3. The germline V and J ends were trimmed by 6 bases and 3 bases, with 11 bases remaining between them. In germline, CDR1 is SGHAT, CDR2 FQDESV (reference sequence). Here the CDR3 reads CASREAVDTEAFF. Here the CDR3 DNA reads TGTGCCAGCAGGGAGGCAGTCGACACTGAAGCTTTCTTT.

V usage is TRBV6-5 and J usage is TRBJ1-1; 7 bases fit TRBD1. This CDR3 comprises 16 residues. Germline CDR1 MNHEY, CDR2 SVGAGI. V was pared by 3 bases and J by 7 bases, with 14 bases of the junction left unmatched. CDR3 protein: CASSYEIQGKKNEAFF. Here the CDR3 DNA reads TGTGCCAGCAGTTATGAAATACAGGGGAAGAAAAATGAAGCTTTCTTT.

The chain recombines TRBV5-6 with TRBJ1-5, with D possibly TRBD1 on 6 matching bases. V dropped 0 bases and J dropped 3 bases, with 13 bases sitting between them. Germline V gene data show CDR1 as SGHDT and CDR2 as YYEEEE. The CDR3 runs to 16 residues. CDR3 sequence reads: CASSLGRRGANQPQHF. The DNA for the CDR3 is TGTGCCAGCAGCTTGGGTAGGCGGGGGGCCAATCAGCCCCAGCATTTT. The whole variable domain, filled in from reference TRBV5-6 and TRBJ1-5, reads DAGVTQSPTHLIKTRGQQVTLRCSPKSGHDTVSWYQQALGQGPQFIFQYYEEEERQRGNFPDRFSGHQFPNYSSELNVNALLLGDSALYLCASSLGRRGANQPQHFGDGTRLSIL.

This clone was observed once. The chain links TRBV6-5 to TRBJ1-6, with 8 bases matching TRBD1. V shed 3 bases and J 11 bases; nucleotides not matched to a gene: 9. Germline CDR1 is MNHEY and CDR2 is SVGAGI. The CDR3 length is 15 residues. CDR3 coding DNA: TGTGCCAGCAGTTATCTTTCAGGGGGCGAGACACCCCTCCACTTT. Protein: CASSYLSGGETPLHF.

V gene TRBV7-9 combines with J gene TRBJ2-7; D perhaps matches TRBD2 (6 bases). Trimming cost V 0 bases and J 3 bases, with 9 bases left between them. The germline CDR1 and CDR2 sequences are SEHNR and FQNEAQ (reference sequence). The CDR3 is 14 amino acids. The CDR3 region has the DNA TGTGCCAGCAGCTTAGCAGGAGGGGACTACGAGCAGTACTTC. It yields the protein CASSLAGGDYEQYF.

The chain is built from TRBV7-9 and TRBJ2-7; 12 bases agree with TRBD2. This CDR3 is built from 17 residues. Looked up from germline, CDR1 is SEHNR and CDR2 is FQNEAQ (reference sequence). Trimming removed 7 bases from V and 1 base from J; junction bases left unmatched: 11. The CDR3 protein is CASKDLTSGGPSYEQYF. CDR3 nucleotide sequence: TGTGCCAGCAAGGATCTTACTAGCGGGGGGCCTTCCTACGAGCAGTACTTC.

The chain uses TRBV7-9 and TRBJ2-3; D gene unclear. The germline V gene has CDR1 SEHNR and CDR2 FQNEAQ (reference sequence). CDR3 length: 14 residues. The germline V and J ends were trimmed by 0 bases and 15 bases, with 19 bases remaining between them. The CDR3 nucleotides read TGTGCCAGCAGCTTAGCGGTCTTCGGAACAGTCAGATATTTT. Its translation: CASSLAVFGTVRYF.

This chain uses TRBV27 with TRBJ2-7; tentative D call: TRBD1 (5 bases). The germline V gene has CDR1 MNHEY and CDR2 SMNVEV (reference sequence). This CDR3 spans 14 amino acids. V was shortened by 2 bases and J by 5 bases, with 13 bases between the two germline ends. The CDR3 DNA reads as TGTGCCAGCAGTTTAGTTGGGGCTTCCAACGAGCAGTACTTC. This sequence encodes CASSLVGASNEQYF.

V gene TRBV5-5 combines with J gene TRBJ1-2, with D unclear. Germline assignment: CDR1 SGHKS and CDR2 YYEKEE (reference sequence). Trimming stripped 0 bases from V and 4 bases from J, with 10 bases between. The CDR3 is 14 amino acids. The CDR3 protein is CASSLAGVAYGYTF. Here the CDR3 DNA reads TGTGCCAGCAGCTTGGCCGGTGTTGCCTATGGCTACACCTTC. The full variable domain, completed using reference TRBV5-5 and TRBJ1-2, is DAGVTQSPTHLIKTRGQQVTLRCSPISGHKSVSWYQQVLGQGPQFIFQYYEKEERGRGNFPDRFSARQFPNYSSELNVNALLLGDSALYLCASSLAGVAYGYTFGSGTRLTVV.

The chain links TRBV9 to TRBJ1-5, with 7 bases aligning to TRBD1. Looked up from germline, CDR1 is SGDLS and CDR2 is YYNGEE. The CDR3 has 15 amino acids. V was clipped by 3 bases and J by 6 bases; unmatched bases: 9. CDR3 region: CASSEGASRGQPQHF. The CDR3 nucleotides read TGTGCCAGCAGCGAGGGGGCCTCTCGAGGTCAGCCCCAGCATTTT.

The chain is built from TRBV15 and TRBJ2-7, with a possible D match to TRBD2 (5 bases). Germline loops: CDR1 LNHNV, CDR2 YYDKDF (reference sequence). There are 14 residues in the CDR3. Trimming removed 3 bases from V and 1 base from J, with 10 bases in between. Here the CDR3 DNA reads TGTGCCACCAGCAGTCGGTCGGGATCCTACGAGCAGTACTTC. Protein sequence: CATSSRSGSYEQYF.